Below, 15 T cell receptor beta chains from the same sample are listed, as sequenced in a study of T cell responses to AZD1222 COVID-19 vaccine (dated by TCRdb to 2020 to 2022). The intended sense of this specimen's time point label: baseline before first vaccination. The method was the immunoSEQ multiplex PCR assay. TCRdb stores this immuneACCESS table with in-frame sequences only. Part of the clones is absent; in the studies checked, under half of the shortfall reflects unresolved V genes, and no reason is known for the rest. Counted in this sample were roughly 150,000 clones; around nine tenths of them appeared once. 4.7% of the sample comes from the top ten. The material sequenced was peripheral blood, taken on day 0 of AZD1222 vaccination. The receptors originated from an adult in good health.

This chain joins TRBV5-1 and TRBJ2-3; D is tentatively TRBD1 or TRBD2 (5 bases each). Germline CDR1 and CDR2: SGHRS and YFSETQ. Trimming pared 4 bases from V and 4 bases from J, leaving 16 bases between. The length of the CDR3 is 15 residues. The CDR3 bases are TGCGCCAGCAGCGGGGGAAGGGGAGAAGCAGATACGCAGTATTTT. This gives the protein CASSGGRGEADTQYF.

This chain links TRBV4-1 with TRBJ1-2, with D unresolved. CDR3 length: 13 amino acids. Trimming took 6 bases from V and 7 from J, leaving 15 bases between them. Germline V lookup: CDR1 MGHRA, CDR2 YSYEKL. Here the CDR3 reads CASRKQPRSGYTF. The DNA of the CDR3 is TGCGCCAGCAGAAAACAGCCCAGATCTGGCTACACCTTC.

This sequence joins TRBV6-2 or TRBV6-3 and TRBJ1-2; no clear D gene. Germline V gives CDR1 MNHEY, CDR2 SVGEGT. The CDR3 consists of 18 residues. Trimming pared 6 bases from V and 2 bases from J, leaving 25 bases between. The CDR3, as DNA: TGTGCCAGCAGCCAACTTTCGGTTACCCAATTCCTAAACTATGGCTACACCTTC. This sequence encodes CASSQLSVTQFLNYGYTF.

The chain joins TRBV19 to TRBJ2-3; 11 bases are a match to TRBD2. Unmatched junction bases numbered 12, after V lost 3 bases and J lost 4 bases. CDR1 LNHDA and CDR2 SQIVND come from the germline V gene (reference sequence). The CDR3 has 18 residues. The CDR3 reads CASSIWGSGRALADTQYF. CDR3 DNA: TGTGCCAGTAGTATTTGGGGTAGCGGGAGGGCCCTCGCAGATACGCAGTATTTT.

The rearrangement links TRBV30 to TRBJ1-1; tentatively, D is TRBD1 (6 bases). V gave up 3 bases and J gave up 5 bases, with 16 bases separating them. From germline, CDR1 is GTSNPN and CDR2 SVGIG (reference sequence). The CDR3 extends over 14 amino acids. CDR3 amino acids: CAWSVPTGTTEAFF. CDR3 coding DNA: TGTGCCTGGAGCGTCCCAACAGGGACAACTGAAGCTTTCTTT.

The chain's CDR3 is CASSLGTGISYEQYF. The CDR3 nucleotides are TGTGCCAGCAGCTTAGGGACAGGGATCTCCTACGAGCAGTACTTC. The V and J genes are TRBV7-9 and TRBJ2-7, with 8 bases lining up with TRBD1. CDR3 size: 15 residues. CDR1 and CDR2 (germline): SEHNR, FQNEAQ (reference sequence). After removal of 1 base from V and 0 bases from J, the junction contained 2 bases not matched to a gene.

This chain connects TRBV28 to TRBJ2-3; unclear D gene. This CDR3 comprises 11 residues. Germline V gene sequence: CDR1 MDHEN, CDR2 SYDVKM. The V end lost 7 bases, the J end lost 6 bases, and 8 bases lay between the germline ends. Here the CDR3 reads CASTLHDTQYF. CDR3 sequence (DNA): TGTGCCAGCACCCTCCATGATACGCAGTATTTT.

This chain's CDR3 is CASRDLGRGELFF. CDR3 coding DNA: TGTGCCAGCAGGGACCTCGGAAGGGGGGAGCTGTTTTTT. The V call is TRBV14, the J call TRBJ2-2, with unresolved D. The CDR3 is 13 residues long. In germline, CDR1 is SGHDN, CDR2 FVKESK. Trimming stripped 6 bases from V and 8 bases from J, with 13 bases between.

The V gene is TRBV19, the J gene TRBJ1-1; tentative D call: TRBD1 (6 bases). CDR1 is LNHDA and CDR2 is SQIVND in the germline V gene (reference sequence). Deletions cut 5 bases from V and 4 bases from J, with 17 bases between. CDR3 length: 15 amino acids. The CDR3 loop is CASSPNPARGTEAFF. In DNA form, the CDR3 reads TGTGCCAGTAGTCCTAACCCCGCCAGGGGCACTGAAGCTTTCTTT.

The rearrangement joins TRBV9 to TRBJ2-7, with 13 bases that match TRBD2. The CDR3 is 17 amino acids. With V trimmed by 0 bases and J by 4 bases, 7 bases remained unmatched. Germline V gene lookup returns CDR1 SGDLS and CDR2 YYNGEE. As DNA, the CDR3 is TGTGCCAGCAGCGTAGGGAGGACTAGCGGGAGCTGGTACGAGCAGTACTTC. Translation: CASSVGRTSGSWYEQYF.

The chain carries TRBV4-2 and TRBJ1-2; a possible D gene is TRBD1 (5 bases). The CDR3 consists of 13 residues. Germline CDR1 LGHNA, CDR2 YNFKEQ. The germline V and J ends were trimmed by 0 bases and 7 bases, with 9 bases remaining between them. CDR3 coding DNA: TGTGCCAGCAGCCAAGAGCGGCAGGGTGGCTACACCTTC. Protein product: CASSQERQGGYTF.

The chain uses TRBV5-6 and TRBJ1-5; D is possibly TRBD1 (6 bases). From germline, CDR1 is SGHDT and CDR2 YYEEEE. The CDR3 is 15 amino acids. V was shortened by 0 bases and J by 4 bases, with 11 bases between the two germline ends. Written as DNA, the CDR3 is TGTGCCAGCAGCTTGGGGGCTACAGGGAATCAGCCCCAGCATTTT. Residues: CASSLGATGNQPQHF.

As concerns this clone: Different DNA sequences within this sample yield the same CDR3. The chain links TRBV4-2 to TRBJ1-3; D not resolved. Germline V CDR1 and CDR2: LGHNA, YNFKEQ. The CDR3 runs 16 residues. V dropped 6 bases and J dropped 1 base, with 16 bases sitting between them. DNA of the CDR3: TGTGCCAGCAGTCAACTCCCCGTCATGTCTGGAAACACCATATATTTT. It encodes CASSQLPVMSGNTIYF.

The chain combines TRBV25-1 with TRBJ2-3; 8 nucleotides agree with TRBD2. The V and J ends lost 1 base and 3 bases, in that order; junction bases with no gene match: 6. Germline V CDR1 and CDR2: MGHDK, SYGVNS. The CDR3 contains 16 residues. In DNA form, the CDR3 reads TGTGCCAGCAGTGAATCGGAGAGCGGGAGTACAGATACGCAGTATTTT. This codes for CASSESESGSTDTQYF.

The CDR3 reads CASSSHRNTIYF. The CDR3 nucleotides are TGTGCCAGCAGTTCCCACAGAAACACCATATATTTT. The chain joins TRBV28 to TRBJ1-3; the D is unclear. Trimming took off 4 bases at V and 5 bases at J, with 6 bases between the two ends. Germline-derived CDR1 and CDR2 are MDHEN and SYDVKM. The CDR3 is 12 residues long.